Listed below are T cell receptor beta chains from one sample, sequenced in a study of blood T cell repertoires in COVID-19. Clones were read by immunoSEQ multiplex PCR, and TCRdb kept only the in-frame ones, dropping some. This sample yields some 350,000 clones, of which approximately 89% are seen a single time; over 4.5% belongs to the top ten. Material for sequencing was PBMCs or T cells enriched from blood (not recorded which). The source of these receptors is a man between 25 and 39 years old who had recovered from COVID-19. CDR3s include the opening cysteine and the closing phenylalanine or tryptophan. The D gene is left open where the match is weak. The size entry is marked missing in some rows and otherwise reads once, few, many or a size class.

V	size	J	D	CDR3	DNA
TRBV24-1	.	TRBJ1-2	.	CATSEVGDYGYTF	TGTGCCACCAGTGAGGTGGGCGACTATGGCTACACCTTC
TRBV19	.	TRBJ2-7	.	CASSIAPHEDYEQYF	TGTGCCAGTAGTATTGCCCCCCATGAGGACTACGAGCAGTACTTC
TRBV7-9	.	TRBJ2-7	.	CASSPRDKSYEQYF	TGTGCCAGCAGCCCCCGGGACAAGTCCTACGAGCAGTACTTC
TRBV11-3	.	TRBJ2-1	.	CASSPRSYNEQFF	TGTGCCAGCAGCCCGCGCTCCTACAATGAGCAGTTCTTC
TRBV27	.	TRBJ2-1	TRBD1	CATSRDRAYNEQFF	TGTGCCACCAGCCGGGACAGGGCCTACAATGAGCAGTTCTTC
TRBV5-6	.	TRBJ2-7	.	CASSLGDNFPYEQYF	TGTGCCAGCAGCTTGGGGGACAACTTTCCCTACGAGCAGTACTTC
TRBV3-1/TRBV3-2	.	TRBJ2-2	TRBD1	CASSLTGGTGELFF	TGTGCCAGCAGCCTTACAGGGGGCACCGGGGAGCTGTTTTTT
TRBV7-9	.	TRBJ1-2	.	CASSFIGQGYTF	TGTGCCAGCAGCTTTATCGGACAGGGCTACACCTTC
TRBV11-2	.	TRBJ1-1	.	CASSLLVSFNTEAFF	TGTGCCAGCAGCTTACTCGTTTCTTTCAACACTGAAGCTTTCTTT
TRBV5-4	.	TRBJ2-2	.	CASSFTENTGELFF	TGTGCCAGCAGCTTCACAGAGAACACCGGGGAGCTGTTTTTT
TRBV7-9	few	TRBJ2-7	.	CASSADSSYEQYF	TGTGCCAGCAGCGCGGACAGCTCCTACGAGCAGTACTTC
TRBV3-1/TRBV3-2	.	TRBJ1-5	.	CASSQDGFYQPQHF	TGTGCCAGCAGCCAAGACGGGTTTTATCAGCCCCAGCATTTT
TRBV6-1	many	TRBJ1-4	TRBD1	CASSEAGGAEKLFF	TGTGCCAGCAGTGAAGCAGGGGGCGCTGAAAAACTGTTTTTT
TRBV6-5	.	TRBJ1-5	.	CASSYSYRADNQPQHF	TGTGCCAGCAGTTACTCGTATCGTGCAGACAATCAGCCCCAGCATTTT
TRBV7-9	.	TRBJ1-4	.	CASSFGRGTNEKLFF	TGTGCCAGCAGCTTCGGCCGGGGAACTAATGAAAAACTGTTTTTT
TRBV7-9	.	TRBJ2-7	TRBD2	CASSPRGGGEIYEQYF	TGTGCCAGCAGCCCCCGGGGGGGAGGAGAAATCTACGAGCAGTACTTC
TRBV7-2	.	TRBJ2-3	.	CASSQAAFTDTQYF	TGTGCCAGCAGCCAGGCCGCGTTCACAGATACGCAGTATTTT
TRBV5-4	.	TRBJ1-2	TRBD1	CASSLRDRGYGYTF	TGTGCCAGCAGCCTACGGGACAGGGGGTATGGCTACACCTTC
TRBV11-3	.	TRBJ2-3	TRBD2	CASSPRLATDTQYF	TGTGCCAGCAGCCCGAGACTAGCCACAGATACGCAGTATTTT
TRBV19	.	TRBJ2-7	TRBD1	CASSGPGTGHYEQYF	TGTGCCAGTAGTGGACCCGGGACAGGACACTACGAGCAGTACTTC
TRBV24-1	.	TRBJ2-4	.	CATSEQGPGDIQYF	TGTGCCACCAGTGAACAGGGACCCGGAGACATTCAGTACTTC
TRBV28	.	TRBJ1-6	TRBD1	CASSAGTGGRSYNSPLHF	TGTGCCAGCAGTGCCGGGACAGGGGGCAGGTCCTATAATTCACCCCTCCACTTT
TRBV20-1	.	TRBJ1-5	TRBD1	CSASEQGFRQPQHF	TGCAGTGCTAGTGAACAGGGGTTCAGGCAGCCCCAGCATTTT
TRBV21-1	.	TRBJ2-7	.	CASSKCRVEQYF	TGTGCCAGCAGCAAATGCCGGGTCGAGCAGTACTTC
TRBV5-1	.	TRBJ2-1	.	CASSLARYNEQFF	TGCGCCAGCAGCTTGGCCAGGTACAATGAGCAGTTCTTC
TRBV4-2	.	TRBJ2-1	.	CASSQAAGYNEQFF	TGTGCCAGCAGCCAAGCGGCCGGGTACAATGAGCAGTTCTTC
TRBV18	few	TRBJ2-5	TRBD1	CASSPRQGQTQYF	TGTGCCAGCTCACCCCGACAGGGACAGACCCAGTACTTC
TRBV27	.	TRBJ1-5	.	CASSYTGGSNQPQHF	TGTGCCAGCAGTTATACGGGTGGAAGCAATCAGCCCCAGCATTTT
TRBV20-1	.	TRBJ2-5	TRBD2	CSANDPGTSGQETQYF	TGCAGTGCTAATGACCCCGGGACTAGCGGTCAAGAGACCCAGTACTTC
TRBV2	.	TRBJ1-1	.	CASSETGIFTEAFF	TGTGCCAGCAGTGAAACAGGGATTTTTACTGAAGCTTTCTTT
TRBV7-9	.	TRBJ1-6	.	CASSSHSGEESPLHF	TGTGCCAGCAGCTCCCACAGCGGGGAGGAATCACCCCTCCACTTT
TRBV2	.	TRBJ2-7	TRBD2	CASGLANEQYF	TGTGCCAGCGGACTAGCTAACGAGCAGTACTTC
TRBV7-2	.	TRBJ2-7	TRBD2	CASSLEASGLYEQYF	TGTGCCAGCAGCTTAGAGGCTAGCGGGCTCTACGAGCAGTACTTC
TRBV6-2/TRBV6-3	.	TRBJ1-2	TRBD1	CASSPRDRGRSYTF	TGTGCCAGCAGCCCCCGGGACAGGGGTAGAAGCTACACCTTC
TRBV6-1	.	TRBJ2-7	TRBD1	CASSEATGGTYEQYF	TGTGCCAGCAGTGAAGCTACAGGGGGGACCTACGAGCAGTACTTC
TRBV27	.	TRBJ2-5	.	CASRNVQWETQYF	TGTGCCAGCAGGAACGTCCAGTGGGAGACCCAGTACTTC
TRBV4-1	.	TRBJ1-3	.	CASSQDNSGNTIYF	TGCGCCAGCAGCCAAGACAACTCTGGAAACACCATATATTTT
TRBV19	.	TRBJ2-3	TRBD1	CATQGGTGVPDTQYF	TGTGCCACCCAAGGGGGGACAGGGGTTCCAGATACGCAGTATTTT
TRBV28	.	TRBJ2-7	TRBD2	CASRHHVTSGSYEQYF	TGTGCCAGCAGACATCATGTGACTAGCGGTTCCTACGAGCAGTACTTC
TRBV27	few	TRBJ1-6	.	CASSGGPSSYNSPLHF	TGTGCCAGCAGCGGGGGACCGAGCTCCTATAATTCACCCCTCCACTTT
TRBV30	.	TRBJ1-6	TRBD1	CAWGTGPNRGPLHF	TGTGCCTGGGGGACAGGCCCCAACCGAGGCCCCCTCCACTTT
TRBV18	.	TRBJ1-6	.	CASSITATGDYNSPLHF	TGTGCCAGCTCAATCACTGCGACAGGAGATTATAATTCACCCCTCCACTTT
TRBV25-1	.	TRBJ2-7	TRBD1	CASSSRDRGTYEQYF	TGTGCCAGCAGTTCCCGGGACAGGGGCACCTACGAGCAGTACTTC
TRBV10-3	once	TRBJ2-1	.	CAITNGNYNEQFF	TGTGCCATCACCAATGGCAACTACAATGAGCAGTTCTTC
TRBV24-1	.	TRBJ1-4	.	CATSDSGEKLFF	TGTGCCACCAGTGATTCGGGGGAAAAACTGTTTTTT
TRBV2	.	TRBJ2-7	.	CASGLDIPGSEQYF	TGTGCCAGCGGTTTAGACATCCCGGGAAGCGAGCAGTACTTC
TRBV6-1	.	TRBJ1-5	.	CASSEERYYSNQPQHF	TGTGCCAGCAGTGAAGAACGGTATTATAGCAATCAGCCCCAGCATTTT
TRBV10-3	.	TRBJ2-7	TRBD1	CAISGDRHYEQYF	TGTGCCATCAGTGGGGACAGACACTACGAGCAGTACTTC
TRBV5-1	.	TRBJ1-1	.	CASSLGDGGEAFF	TGCGCCAGCAGCTTGGGTGACGGCGGTGAAGCTTTCTTT
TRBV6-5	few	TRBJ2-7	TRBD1	CASSFSGQGGLKYF	TGTGCCAGCAGTTTTTCGGGACAGGGAGGGTTGAAGTACTTC
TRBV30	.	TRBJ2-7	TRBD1	CAWSSGTGNEQYF	TGTGCCTGGAGTTCCGGGACAGGGAACGAGCAGTACTTC
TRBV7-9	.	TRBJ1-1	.	CASSLVGGAPEAFF	TGTGCCAGCAGCTTAGTTGGGGGCGCCCCTGAAGCTTTCTTT
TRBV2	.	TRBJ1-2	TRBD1	CASSEWDREYGYTF	TGTGCCAGCAGTGAGTGGGACAGGGAATATGGCTACACCTTC
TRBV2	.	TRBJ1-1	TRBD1	CASTGGQGGTEAFF	TGTGCCAGCACTGGCGGACAGGGAGGCACTGAAGCTTTCTTT